The present entry profiles one T cell receptor beta chain with its context. Its antigen is still unknown. The record originates from a study of early stage breast cancer tumors. About the study: Most invasive tumors, twelve of 16, were ER+/PR+/HER2-.

Only in-frame clones appear in the TCRdb table, and some are missing; sequencing was by immunoSEQ multiplex PCR. The sample records tens of thousands of clones, 70% to 85% being singletons. Trimming pared 4 bases from V and 2 bases from J, leaving 13 bases between. Germline lookup yields CDR1 SGHRS and CDR2 YFSETQ. The CDR3 runs 15 residues. Whole-study results and caveats: Tumor and normal breast were distinguished via blood comparison in about 85% of the 16 patients.

The sample consisted of blood. The TCR was taken from a person between 55 and 70 years old with breast cancer. This chain links TRBV5-1 with TRBJ1-3, with a possible D match to TRBD1 (5 bases). DNA of the CDR3: TGCGCCAGCAGCCGGGACGGGGCCCCTGGAAACACCATATATTTT. Translated, it gives CASSRDGAPGNTIYF.